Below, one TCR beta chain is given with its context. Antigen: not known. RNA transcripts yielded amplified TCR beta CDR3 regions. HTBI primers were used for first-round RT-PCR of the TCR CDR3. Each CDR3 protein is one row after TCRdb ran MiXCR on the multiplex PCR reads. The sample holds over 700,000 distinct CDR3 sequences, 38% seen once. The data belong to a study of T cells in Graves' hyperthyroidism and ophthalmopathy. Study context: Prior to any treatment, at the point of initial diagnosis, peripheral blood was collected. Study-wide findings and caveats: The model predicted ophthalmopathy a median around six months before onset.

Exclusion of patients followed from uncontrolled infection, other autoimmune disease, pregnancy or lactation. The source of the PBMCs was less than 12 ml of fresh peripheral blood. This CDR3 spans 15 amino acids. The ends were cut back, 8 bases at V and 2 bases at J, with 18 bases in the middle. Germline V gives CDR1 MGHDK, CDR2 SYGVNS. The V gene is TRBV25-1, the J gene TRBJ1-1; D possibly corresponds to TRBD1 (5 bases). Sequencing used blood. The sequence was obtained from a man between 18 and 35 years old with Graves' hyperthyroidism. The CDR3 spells CASANLETANTEAFF. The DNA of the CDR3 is TGTGCCAGCGCCAACTTGGAGACAGCTAACACTGAAGCTTTCTTT.